The T cell receptor (beta chain) described here comes from a study of lymphopenia after photon versus proton radiotherapy. Here immunoSEQ multiplex PCR was the method, and the copy in TCRdb shows in-frame clones only, minus some. The sample has around 62,000 clones, 70% to 85% seen once; the top ten hold 2.1%. The CDR3 covers 13 residues. Germline assignment: CDR1 MDHEN and CDR2 SYDVKM. With 7 bases removed from V and 5 bases from J, the gap between germline ends came to 11 bases. There are a few counts of this clone. This TCR was sampled from a man aged 55-75 years with pancreatic cancer. The sequencing here drew on peripheral blood, taken from a patient treated with proton-based radiotherapy. J is TRBJ1-4 and V is TRBV28; D gene unclear. CDR3 sequence reads: CASTVGGNEKLFF. In DNA form, the CDR3 reads TGTGCCAGCACGGTAGGAGGGAATGAAAAACTGTTTTTT.